The 16 T cell receptor beta chains reported below all come from one sample, sequenced in a study of cytomegalovirus exposure and HLA in healthy donors. Amplification used 60 Vbeta primers and 13 Jbeta primers. The protocol was immunoSEQ multiplex PCR, while the TCRdb copy is restricted to in-frame clones and leaves out a portion. The data show about 130,000 clones, roughly 74% seen once. Sequencing used PBMCs. Receptor source: a man aged 35 to 55 in good health and CMV-seropositive.

The genes are TRBV11-3 and TRBJ2-7, with a tentative D call TRBD1 (5 bases). CDR1 is SGHNT and CDR2 is YENEEA in the germline V gene. Deletions cut 2 bases from V and 3 bases from J, with 8 bases between. The CDR3 contains 13 residues. CDR3 sequence reads: CASSLYGHYEQYF. The CDR3 nucleotides are TGTGCCAGCAGCTTATACGGACACTACGAGCAGTACTTC. The variable domain in full, completed from reference TRBV11-3 and TRBJ2-7, reads EAGVVQSPRYKIIEKKQPVAFWCNPISGHNTLYWYLQNLGQGPELLIRYENEEAVDDSQLPKDRFSAERLKGVDSTLKIQPAELGDSAVYLCASSLYGHYEQYFGPGTRLTVT.

This rearrangement joins TRBV5-6 to TRBJ1-4; maybe TRBD1 (6 bases). Germline lookup yields CDR1 SGHDT and CDR2 YYEEEE. V lost 2 bases to trimming and J lost 12 bases, with 11 bases between them. The CDR3 covers 12 residues. The CDR3 DNA reads as TGTGCCAGCAGCTTTGAAGAGGGGGAACTGTTTTTT. This codes for CASSFEEGELFF.

J is TRBJ2-5 and V is TRBV5-1; tentative D call: TRBD2 (7 bases). V lost 4 bases, J lost 5 bases, and 18 bases lay in between. The CDR3 sequence is 15 residues long. The germline CDR1 and CDR2 sequences are SGHRS and YFSETQ. The CDR3 coding sequence is TGCGCCAGCAGCCCCGGGACTATAACAGGGGAGACCCAGTACTTC. Protein sequence: CASSPGTITGETQYF.

Points on this clone: Other DNA variants within this sample encode the same CDR3. The J gene is TRBJ1-1, the V gene TRBV4-1; D ambiguous. V was cut by 0 bases and J by 1 base, with 6 bases left in between. Per the germline V gene, CDR1 is MGHRA and CDR2 is YSYEKL. The CDR3 length is 14 residues. CDR3 DNA sequence: TGCGCCAGCAGCCAAGATACCGGGAACACTGAAGCTTTCTTT. This translates into CASSQDTGNTEAFF.

The chain carries TRBV5-1 and TRBJ1-1; 7 nucleotides line up with TRBD1. With V trimmed by 3 bases and J by 6 bases, 5 bases remained unmatched. The length of the CDR3 is 13 residues. In germline, CDR1 is SGHRS, CDR2 YFSETQ. The CDR3 coding sequence is TGCGCCAGCAGCTCGACAGGGCACGCTGAAGCTTTCTTT. This sequence encodes CASSSTGHAEAFF.

The chain couples TRBV10-3 to TRBJ2-2; D possibly corresponds to TRBD2 (7 bases). Germline V gene lookup returns CDR1 ENHRY and CDR2 SYGVKD. The CDR3 contains 16 residues. V dropped 10 bases and J dropped 0 bases, with 18 bases sitting between them. Written as DNA, the CDR3 is TGTGCCACCCGAAAAGCGGGGACAACGAACACCGGGGAGCTGTTTTTT. Amino acids: CATRKAGTTNTGELFF.

This sequence joins TRBV19 and TRBJ1-5; a possible D gene is TRBD1 (6 bases). CDR1 is LNHDA, CDR2 SQIVND, per germline (reference sequence). The CDR3 has 14 residues. V lost 3 bases to trimming and J lost 4 bases, with 10 bases between them. The CDR3 region has the DNA TGTGCCAGTAGTATTCCGACAGGAAATCAGCCCCAGCATTTT. Translation: CASSIPTGNQPQHF. The whole variable domain, remainder taken from reference TRBV19 and TRBJ1-5, is DGGITQSPKYLFRKEGQNVTLSCEQNLNHDAMYWYRQDPGQGLRLIYYSQIVNDFQKGDIAEGYSVSREKKESFPLTVTSAQKNPTAFYLCASSIPTGNQPQHFGDGTRLSIL.

The CDR3 DNA reads TGCGCCAGCAGCCAAGTCCTAGCGGGGACCGGGGAGCTGTTTTTT. Translation gives CASSQVLAGTGELFF. The rearrangement uses TRBV4-1 and TRBJ2-2, with 9 positions matching TRBD2. The CDR3 contains 15 residues. CDR1 is MGHRA and CDR2 is YSYEKL in the germline V gene. After removal of 1 base from V and 5 bases from J, the junction contained 2 bases not matched to a gene.

The DNA of the CDR3 is TGTGCCAGCTCACTGACATCTGCAACTAATGAAAAACTGTTTTTT. Amino acids: CASSLTSATNEKLFF. The V gene is TRBV18, the J gene TRBJ1-4; no reliable D call. The CDR3 covers 15 residues. Germline V gene sequence: CDR1 KGHSH, CDR2 LQKENI. Trimming pared 4 bases from V and 0 bases from J, leaving 9 bases between.

The chain uses TRBV13 and TRBJ1-1; D gene ambiguous. CDR3 size: 17 residues. Trimming left V 1 base short and J 1 base short, with 16 bases between. Germline CDR1 PRHDT, CDR2 FYEKMQ (reference sequence). The CDR3 is CASSLESRVLPNTEAFF. DNA of the CDR3: TGTGCCAGCAGCTTAGAGTCGCGGGTCCTCCCGAACACTGAAGCTTTCTTT.

The table lists this clone with a count of one. V gene TRBV11-2 combines with J gene TRBJ1-6, with TRBD1 identical over 8 bases. The V gene end was trimmed by 2 bases and the J gene end by 10 bases; junction bases not matched to a gene: 4. The CDR3 covers 14 residues. The germline V gene encodes CDR1 SGHAT and CDR2 FQNNGV. The CDR3 spells CASSLRDRLSPLHF. The CDR3 DNA reads as TGTGCCAGCAGCTTAAGGGACAGGTTGTCACCCCTCCACTTT.

The count of this clone is one. CDR3 region: CATEGGFVSPLHF. The DNA of the CDR3 is TGTGCCACCGAGGGGGGGTTTGTTTCACCCCTCCACTTT. The rearrangement joins TRBV28 to TRBJ1-6; weak D call: TRBD1 (6 bases). The CDR3 sequence is 13 residues long. Germline CDR1 and CDR2: MDHEN and SYDVKM. V dropped 10 bases and J dropped 9 bases, with 16 bases sitting between them. Full variable domain (outside the CDR3, taken from reference TRBV28 and TRBJ1-6): DVKVTQSSRYLVKRTGEKVFLECVQDMDHENMFWYRQDPGLGLRLIYFSYDVKMKEKGDIPEGYSVSREKKERFSLILESASTNQTSMYLCATEGGFVSPLHFGNGTRLTVT.

In its sample, this clone was seen once. V and J are TRBV2 and TRBJ2-5; TRBD2 might be the D (7 bases). The CDR3 totals 15 residues. Per germline, CDR1 SNHLY and CDR2 FYNNEI. V lost 4 bases to trimming and J lost 2 bases, with 14 bases between them. CDR3 residues: CASSGGGLGQETQYF. DNA for the CDR3: TGTGCCAGCAGTGGGGGGGGCCTAGGTCAAGAGACCCAGTACTTC.

This rearrangement joins TRBV6-1 to TRBJ2-5; TRBD2 is a possible D gene (5 bases). CDR1 and CDR2 (germline): MNHNS, SASEGT. Trimming cost V 5 bases and J 3 bases, with 16 bases left between them. The CDR3 loop spans 15 amino acids. The CDR3 coding sequence is TGTGCCAGCAGTAGGTCCCCGGGAACAGAAGAGACCCAGTACTTC. Translated, it gives CASSRSPGTEETQYF.

The chain uses TRBV10-3 and TRBJ2-1; 14 positions agree with TRBD2. This CDR3 has 15 amino acids. V lost 7 bases and J lost 5; bases outside the gene matches: 4. Per germline, CDR1 ENHRY and CDR2 SYGVKD. CDR3 loop: CAINKGLAGDNEQFF. The CDR3 DNA is TGTGCCATCAATAAGGGACTAGCGGGGGACAATGAGCAGTTCTTC.

The rearrangement uses TRBV5-4 and TRBJ2-7, with 7 bases aligning to TRBD2. Germline lookup yields CDR1 SGHNT and CDR2 YYREEE (reference sequence). The CDR3 totals 16 residues. Trimming took 0 bases from V and 4 from J; bases not matched to a gene: 10. As DNA, the CDR3 is TGTGCCAGCAGCTTGGGGGGGGGAAGAAGGGGATACGAGCAGTACTTC. Protein sequence: CASSLGGGRRGYEQYF.